This is a list of T cell receptor beta chains from one sample in a study of blood T cells in healthy people across ages. TCRdb re-analysed the 5' RACE reads in MiXCR, keeping a single row per CDR3 protein. The sample comprises around 1,500,000 distinct CDR3 sequences, 42% of which are singletons, and 7.9% rests with the top ten. The sequenced sample was blood. These receptors were taken from a woman under 30 in good health. CDR3s leave out the opening cysteine and the closing phenylalanine or tryptophan.

j_call,v_call,cdr3_aa
TRBJ2-1,TRBV7-2,ASSLAGTRGVNEQF
TRBJ1-5,TRBV7-2,ASTGTGGQPQH
TRBJ1-4,TRBV30,AWSRDRGNEKLF
TRBJ2-1,TRBV19,ASSIERRGETYNEQF
TRBJ2-7,TRBV20-1,SAADRGREQY
NA,TRBV2,ASSEGASGMPYEQY
TRBJ2-7,TRBV7-8,ASSLGGTIISYEQY
TRBJ2-4,TRBV12-3/TRBV12-4,ASTALGTSGRASEQY
TRBJ1-1,TRBV29-1,SVELRQGRKAF
TRBJ2-3,TRBV20-1,SARDVGLAMDTQY
TRBJ1-1,TRBV7-2,AGSRGTNTEAF
TRBJ1-2,TRBV27,ASSFQYNYGYT
TRBJ1-4,TRBV6-1,ASSSGSQFSEKLF
TRBJ2-1,TRBV6-2/TRBV6-3,ASSYSSGRKSYNEQF
TRBJ2-7,TRBV10-3,AISPSPYEQY
TRBJ2-7,TRBV4-2,ASSQDPRYEQY
TRBJ1-5,TRBV21-1,AIRGKGNQPQH
TRBJ2-6,TRBV20-1,SARGQSGANVLT
TRBJ2-1,TRBV3-1,ASSPPSVSYNEQF
TRBJ2-1,TRBV3-1,ASSHRLAGASGEQF
TRBJ2-3,TRBV27,ASSSGTGADTQY
TRBJ1-2,TRBV20-1,SAPGTGGQFGGYT
TRBJ2-1,TRBV20-1,SARGNLFNEQF
TRBJ1-1,TRBV3-1,ASSPRRTTEAF
TRBJ2-7,TRBV20-1,SATGHSSYEQY
TRBJ2-1,TRBV12-3/TRBV12-4,ASHNRAASNEQF
TRBJ1-5,TRBV4-1,ASSQDNLGQPQH
TRBJ2-1,TRBV5-5,ASSLLSPGGYNEQF
TRBJ2-7,TRBV2,ASSEHGVSGTSTYEQY
TRBJ1-5,TRBV20-1,SATTGASNQPQH
TRBJ1-2,TRBV5-1,ASSKTRPYYGYT
TRBJ2-3,TRBV15,ATSRGLGVADTQY
TRBJ1-5,TRBV7-9,SSSLALGTGGEKPQH
TRBJ1-5,TRBV2,ASSGGRGNQPQH
TRBJ1-2,TRBV6-4,ASSDVRTDSPYT
TRBJ1-6,TRBV27,ASSSTGTGSPPH
TRBJ2-5,TRBV7-2,ASSFRLAGDQETQY
TRBJ2-3,TRBV25-1,ASSFLEADTQY
TRBJ1-5,TRBV3-1,ASSLGTGIFQPQH
TRBJ2-2,TRBV5-1,ASSLADRAGTGELF
TRBJ1-2,TRBV9,ASSVGRGDGYT
TRBJ1-2,TRBV30,ACLKWVTGYT
TRBJ2-1,TRBV25-1,ASRQGVQAEQF
TRBJ1-4,TRBV7-2,ASSFGASGEKLF
TRBJ2-1,TRBV9,ASSVEDWGRGRYNEQF
TRBJ1-5,TRBV18,ASSPQGTEGGQPQH
TRBJ2-7,TRBV2,ASREGRGGVSYEQY
TRBJ2-7,TRBV20-1,SARAGLAGGNEQY
TRBJ2-4,TRBV4-1,ASSQEVSAYEVQY
TRBJ2-3,TRBV10-3,ASAHLGGSTDTQY
TRBJ2-7,TRBV30,AWSVEGYEQY
TRBJ2-2,TRBV14,ASSQSTLNTGELF
TRBJ1-1,TRBV5-4,ASSLEVTGTEAF
TRBJ1-4,TRBV7-6,ASSPAGTDEKLF
TRBJ1-2,TRBV27,ASSPGTGLDYGYT